What follows are 16 T cell receptor beta chains derived from one specimen sequenced in a study of blood T cell repertoires in COVID-19. Assay used: immunoSEQ multiplex PCR; TCRdb lists only in-frame clones, some missing. The sample has 90,000 to 130,000 clones, about three quarters seen once; the top ten hold more than 1.5%. The sequenced material came from peripheral blood. The receptors come from a woman between 40 and 50 years old with acute or convalescent COVID-19.

The rearrangement joins TRBV6-5 to TRBJ2-3, with a weak D call TRBD2 (5 bases). V lost 6 bases and J lost 6, with 13 bases in between. This CDR3 comprises 13 residues. Germline CDR1 reads MNHEY; CDR2 reads SVGAGI. The CDR3 nucleotides are TGTGCCAGCAGCCTCCTGGGAGCGGATACGCAGTATTTT. Residues: CASSLLGADTQYF.

The CDR3, as DNA: TGCGCCAGCAGCCCGGGGGCTAGCGGGGGGTCCCAGGAGTTCTTC. Translating gives CASSPGASGGSQEFF. V and J are TRBV5-1 and TRBJ2-1, with 11 positions matching TRBD2. V lost 4 bases, J lost 14 bases, and 14 bases stayed unmatched. The CDR3 totals 15 residues. CDR1 and CDR2 (germline): SGHRS, YFSETQ.

This clone was observed once. J is TRBJ2-5 and V is TRBV12-3 or TRBV12-4; tentatively, D is TRBD2 (6 bases). The CDR3 consists of 13 residues. Trimming removed 5 bases from V and 5 bases from J, with 12 bases in between. The CDR3 loop reads CASSLGTGETQYF. The DNA of the CDR3 is TGTGCCAGCAGTCTGGGGACTGGTGAGACCCAGTACTTC.

The CDR3 reads CASSQGWDFNEQYF. The CDR3 DNA is TGTGCCAGCAGCCAAGGGTGGGACTTTAACGAGCAGTACTTC. The V gene is TRBV14, the J gene TRBJ2-7, with D possibly TRBD2 on 6 matching bases. In germline, CDR1 is SGHDN, CDR2 FVKESK. CDR3 size: 14 residues. V was cut by 1 base and J by 5 bases, with 12 bases left in between.

J is TRBJ2-1 and V is TRBV11-3; 7 bases match TRBD1. The CDR3 is made up of 18 amino acids. Germline CDR1 and CDR2: SGHNT and YENEEA. V lost 3 bases and J lost 5; bases outside the gene matches: 16. The CDR3 loop reads CASSLGTHRGQSNNEQFF. CDR3 nucleotides: TGTGCCAGCAGCTTGGGCACCCACAGGGGTCAGAGTAACAATGAGCAGTTCTTC.

This sequence joins TRBV18 and TRBJ2-5, with 8 bases that match TRBD1. The germline V gene encodes CDR1 KGHSH and CDR2 LQKENI. V lost 5 bases, J lost 2 bases, and 4 bases stayed unmatched. CDR3 length equals 14 residues. The CDR3 nucleotides are TGTGCCAGCTCATCCAGACAGGGGCAAGAGACCCAGTACTTC. Translated, it gives CASSSRQGQETQYF.

Many counts were recorded for this clone. The J gene is TRBJ2-7, the V gene TRBV3-1 (or the pseudogene TRBV3-2), with 10 nucleotides matching TRBD1. Germline V gene lookup returns CDR1 LGHDT and CDR2 YNNKEL (reference sequence). With V trimmed by 0 bases and J by 10 bases, 3 bases remained unmatched. The CDR3 extends over 13 amino acids. CDR3 region: CASSQEGDRGQYF. The CDR3 nucleotides are TGTGCCAGCAGCCAAGAGGGGGACAGGGGACAGTACTTC.

This sequence joins TRBV13 and TRBJ1-1; 9 bases align to TRBD1. Germline loops: CDR1 PRHDT, CDR2 FYEKMQ (reference sequence). Germline trimming cut 9 bases from V and 5 bases from J; bases unmatched to any gene: 7. This CDR3 region has 13 residues. CDR3 region: CASSGQGITEAFF. Here the CDR3 DNA reads TGTGCCAGTTCGGGACAGGGTATAACTGAAGCTTTCTTT.

The chain has TRBV5-1 and TRBJ2-7; tentative D call: TRBD1 (7 bases). Germline V gene sequence: CDR1 SGHRS, CDR2 YFSETQ. V lost 4 bases to trimming and J lost 4 bases, with 24 bases between them. CDR3 length equals 17 residues. CDR3 region: CASSQQATGLGGYEQYF. The CDR3 nucleotides read TGCGCCAGCAGCCAGCAAGCGACAGGGTTGGGGGGTTACGAGCAGTACTTC. Full variable domain (outside the CDR3, taken from reference TRBV5-1 and TRBJ2-7): KAGVTQTPRYLIKTRGQQVTLSCSPISGHRSVSWYQQTPGQGLQFLFEYFSETQRNKGNFPGRFSGRQFSNSRSEMNVSTLELGDSALYLCASSQQATGLGGYEQYFGPGTRLTVT.

The rearrangement uses TRBV28 and TRBJ2-7, with TRBD2 matching over 14 bases. The V gene's germline CDR1 is MDHEN and CDR2 SYDVKM. Germline trimming cut 3 bases from V and 4 bases from J; bases unmatched to any gene: 2. The CDR3 contains 15 residues. CDR3 DNA: TGTGCCAGCAGTTTCGGACTAGCGGGGGGATACGAGCAGTACTTC. Translating gives CASSFGLAGGYEQYF.

The chain is built from TRBV11-2 and TRBJ2-3; 8 bases are a match to TRBD2. Germline CDR1 SGHAT, CDR2 FQNNGV. This CDR3 comprises 14 residues. The V gene end was trimmed by 0 bases and the J gene end by 5 bases; junction bases not matched to a gene: 1. The CDR3 here is CASSLDTSGDTQYF. CDR3 DNA sequence: TGTGCCAGCAGCTTAGATACTAGCGGAGATACGCAGTATTTT.

This rearrangement joins TRBV5-4 to TRBJ1-2; D is possibly TRBD1 (6 bases). V lost 1 base to trimming and J lost 6 bases, with 13 bases between them. Germline V lookup: CDR1 SGHNT, CDR2 YYREEE (reference sequence). The CDR3 extends over 14 amino acids. Here the CDR3 reads CASSLTGTVDGYTF. The CDR3 DNA reads as TGTGCCAGCAGCTTGACAGGGACGGTAGATGGCTACACCTTC. Drawing the rest from reference TRBV5-4 and TRBJ1-2, the complete variable domain is ETGVTQSPTHLIKTRGQQVTLRCSSQSGHNTVSWYQQALGQGPQFIFQYYREEENGRGNFPPRFSGLQFPNYSSELNVNALELDDSALYLCASSLTGTVDGYTFGSGTRLTVV.

This clone was seen a single time. The rearrangement joins TRBV4-1 to TRBJ1-2, with D possibly TRBD1 on 5 matching bases. The V end was cut by 0 bases, the J end by 8 bases, with 10 bases between. CDR3 length: 13 residues. The germline V gene has CDR1 MGHRA and CDR2 YSYEKL. The DNA for the CDR3 is TGCGCCAGCAGCCAAGAGGGCAGGGCAGGCTACACCTTC. It yields the protein CASSQEGRAGYTF.

This chain uses TRBV20-1 with TRBJ2-3; D remains unclear. V was trimmed by 0 bases and J by 5 bases, leaving 3 bases between them. Looked up from germline, CDR1 is DFQATT and CDR2 is SNEGSKA (reference sequence). There are 11 residues in the CDR3. For the CDR3, the DNA is TGCAGTGCTAGAGATCAAGATACGCAGTATTTT. Residues: CSARDQDTQYF.

The genes are TRBV10-3 and TRBJ2-7; 7 positions agree with TRBD2. The length of the CDR3 is 17 residues. Germline V gene sequence: CDR1 ENHRY, CDR2 SYGVKD. V was pared by 1 base and J by 4 bases, with 13 bases of the junction left unmatched. DNA for the CDR3: TGTGCCATCAGTGAGTATCGCGGACTAGGGGCCAGGTACGAGCAGTACTTC. Translation gives CAISEYRGLGARYEQYF.

This chain joins TRBV3-1 (or the pseudogene TRBV3-2) and TRBJ2-7; D ambiguous. V lost 3 bases and J 2 bases, leaving 8 bases between the germline ends. The V gene's germline CDR1 is LGHDT and CDR2 YNNKEL (reference sequence). The CDR3 runs to 13 residues. CDR3 DNA: TGTGCCAGCAGCCACCAGAATACCTACGAGCAGTACTTC. Translated, it gives CASSHQNTYEQYF.